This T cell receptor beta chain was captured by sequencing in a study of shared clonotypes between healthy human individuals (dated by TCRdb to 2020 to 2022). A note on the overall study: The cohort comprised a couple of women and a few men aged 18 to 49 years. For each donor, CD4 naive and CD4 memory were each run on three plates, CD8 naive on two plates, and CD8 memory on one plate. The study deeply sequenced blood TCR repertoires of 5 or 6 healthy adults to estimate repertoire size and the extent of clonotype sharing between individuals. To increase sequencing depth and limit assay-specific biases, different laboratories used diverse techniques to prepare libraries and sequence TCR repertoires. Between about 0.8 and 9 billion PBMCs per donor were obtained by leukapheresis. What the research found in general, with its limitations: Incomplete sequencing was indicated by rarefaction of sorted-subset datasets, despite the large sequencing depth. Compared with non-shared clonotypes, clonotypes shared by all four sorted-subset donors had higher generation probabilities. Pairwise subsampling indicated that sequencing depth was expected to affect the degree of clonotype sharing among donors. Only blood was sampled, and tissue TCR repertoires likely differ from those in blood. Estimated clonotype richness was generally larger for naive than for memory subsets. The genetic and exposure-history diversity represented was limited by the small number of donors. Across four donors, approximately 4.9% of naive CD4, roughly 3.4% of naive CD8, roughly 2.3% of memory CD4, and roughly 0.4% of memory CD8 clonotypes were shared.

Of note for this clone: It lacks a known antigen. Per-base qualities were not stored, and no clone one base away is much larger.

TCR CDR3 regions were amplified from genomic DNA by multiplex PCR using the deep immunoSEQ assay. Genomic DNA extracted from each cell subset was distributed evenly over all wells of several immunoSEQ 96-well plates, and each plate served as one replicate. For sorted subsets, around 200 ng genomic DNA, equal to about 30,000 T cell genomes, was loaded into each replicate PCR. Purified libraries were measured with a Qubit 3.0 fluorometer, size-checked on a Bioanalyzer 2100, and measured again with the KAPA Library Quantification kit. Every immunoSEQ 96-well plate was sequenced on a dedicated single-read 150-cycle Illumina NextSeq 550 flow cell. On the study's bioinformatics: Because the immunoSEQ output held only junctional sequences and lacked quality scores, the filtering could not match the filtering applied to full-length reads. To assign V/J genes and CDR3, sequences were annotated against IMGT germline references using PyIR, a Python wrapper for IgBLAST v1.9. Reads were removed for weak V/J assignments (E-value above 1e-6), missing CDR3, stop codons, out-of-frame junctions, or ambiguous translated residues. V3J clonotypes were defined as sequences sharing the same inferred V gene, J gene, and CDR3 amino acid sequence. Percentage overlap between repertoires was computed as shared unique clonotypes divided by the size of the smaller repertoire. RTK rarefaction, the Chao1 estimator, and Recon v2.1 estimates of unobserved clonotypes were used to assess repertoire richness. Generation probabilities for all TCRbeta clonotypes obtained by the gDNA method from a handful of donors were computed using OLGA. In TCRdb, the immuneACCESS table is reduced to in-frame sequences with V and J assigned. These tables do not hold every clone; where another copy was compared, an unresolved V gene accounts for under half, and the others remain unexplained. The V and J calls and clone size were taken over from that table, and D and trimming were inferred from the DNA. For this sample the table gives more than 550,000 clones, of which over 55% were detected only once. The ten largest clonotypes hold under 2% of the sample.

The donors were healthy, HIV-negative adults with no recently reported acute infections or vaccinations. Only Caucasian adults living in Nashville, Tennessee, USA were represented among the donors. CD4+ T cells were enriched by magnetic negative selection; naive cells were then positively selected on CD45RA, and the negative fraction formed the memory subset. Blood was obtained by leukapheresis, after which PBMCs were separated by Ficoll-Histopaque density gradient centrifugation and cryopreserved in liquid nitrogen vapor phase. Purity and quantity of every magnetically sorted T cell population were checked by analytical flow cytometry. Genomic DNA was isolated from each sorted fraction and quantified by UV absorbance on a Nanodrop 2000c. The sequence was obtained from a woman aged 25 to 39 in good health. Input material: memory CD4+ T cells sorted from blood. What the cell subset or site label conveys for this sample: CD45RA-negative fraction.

Here the CDR3 is given as CASSLRRGLAKNIQYF. Here is the DNA: TGTGCCAGCAGCTTACGCCGCGGCCTAGCCAAAAACATTCAGTACTTC. This chain joins TRBV7-2 to TRBJ2-4; the D gene assignment is ambiguous. The germline V gene sets CDR1 to SGHTA and CDR2 to FQGNSA. There are 16 amino acids in the CDR3, from cysteine to phenylalanine inclusive. Only CDR3 DNA remains: 48 bases, in frame from the first base. V and J lose 2 bases and 0 bases, and a span of 11 bases separates them.